This T cell receptor (beta chain) was documented in a study of identical twins. General study findings and limits: Invariant T cells like MAIT and iNKT could partly confound the zero-insertion analyses. With abundant cord blood beta clonotypes, insertions were fewer; memory repertoires showed no such pattern.

Trimming pared 6 bases from V and 0 bases from J, leaving 8 bases between. The CDR3 consists of 13 residues. Germline CDR1 reads DFQATT; CDR2 reads SNEGSKA (reference sequence). A universal primer binding site was introduced by template switching. The final cDNA contained unique molecular identifiers. Each CDR3 protein gets one entry after TCRdb re-called the 5' RACE reads with MiXCR. Of 1,800,000 or so distinct CDR3 sequences in the sample, roughly a third are singletons; the top ten hold 0.25% to 0.3%. Turning to this clonotype: Antigen: not known.

V is TRBV20-1 and J is TRBJ2-2; D is unclear. The clonotype comes from a newborn girl in good health. The sample taken for sequencing was cord blood. This CDR3 is CSAAPTNTGELFF. Written as DNA, the CDR3 is TGCAGTGCCGCACCTACGAACACCGGGGAGCTGTTTTTT.